Below, one T cell receptor (beta chain) is given with its context. Treatment here: around 19 received Ad26.COV2.S at low or high dose, single or two shots; 5 received placebo; per-sample allocation not given. Sampling occurred on day 63 after the first vaccine or placebo injection. This sample is drawn from a study of Ad26.COV2.S vaccination and SARS-CoV-2 variants. The CDR3 contains 12 residues. Germline V gene sequence: CDR1 SGHRS, CDR2 YFSETQ. The ends were cut back, 0 bases at V and 12 bases at J, with 9 bases in the middle. Measured with immunoSEQ multiplex PCR; TCRdb has only the in-frame clones, and not every one. Among about 220,000 clones listed, 85% to 90% were seen once.

This chain connects TRBV5-1 to TRBJ1-4, with D hard to call. The receptor's source is a person between 18 and 60 years old who received the Ad26.COV2.S COVID-19 vaccine or a placebo. The sequences come from peripheral blood, collected in a trial of Ad26.COV2.S vaccine versus placebo. The CDR3 region is CASSLDLTELFF. In nucleotides, the CDR3 is TGCGCCAGCAGCTTGGATCTGACGGAACTGTTTTTT.